The rows below give T cell receptor beta chains drawn from one sample of a study of shared clonotypes between healthy human individuals. Assay: immunoSEQ multiplex PCR; the TCRdb copy retains only in-frame clones and omits some. This repertoire shows 2 million to 2.5 million clones, less than 95% found once; its top ten account for roughly 0.34%. Source material: naive CD4+ T cells from PBMCs. These receptors all come from a man in his late teens or twenties in good health. Some clones in this sample may be carry-over from other donors' samples. CDR3s include the opening cysteine and the closing phenylalanine or tryptophan. The D gene is left open where the match is weak. The size field is filled for only some rows; it gives once, few, many or a size class.

TRBV2,TRBJ1-3,-,-,CASSEVVQGGTIYF
TRBV4-3,TRBJ2-7,-,-,CASSRDHASYEQYF
TRBV28,TRBJ2-1,TRBD1,-,CASSLWAGGPYNEQFF
TRBV6-1,TRBJ2-1,TRBD2,-,CASSQLAGRNEQFF
TRBV30,TRBJ2-7,TRBD1,-,CAWSIAGTGVEQYF
TRBV19,TRBJ2-2,TRBD1,-,CASSTMTGSGELFF
TRBV7-9,TRBJ2-1,TRBD2,-,CASSFAGGGNEQFF
TRBV7-2,TRBJ1-4,TRBD1,once,CASSSGGWSEKLFF
TRBV7-9,TRBJ2-7,-,-,CASKPGGDSYEQYF
TRBV6-5,TRBJ2-7,-,-,CASSYWQGYEQYF
TRBV12-5,TRBJ1-3,-,-,CASGLGGSGNTIYF
TRBV2,TRBJ2-3,-,-,CASSLGGPSDTQYF